The 19 T cell receptor beta chains below were found in one sample sequenced in a study of Graves' ophthalmopathy and Graves' hyperthyroidism. TCR beta CDR3 amplification used RNA transcripts. After a first-round RT-PCR with HTBI primers, a second-round multiplex PCR was run. Via MiXCR, TCRdb re-called the multiplex PCR reads, giving one row per CDR3 protein. The sample records about 500,000 distinct CDR3 sequences, around an eighth being singletons. Sequencing was performed on blood. These receptors were obtained from a woman aged 25 to 39 with Graves' ophthalmopathy.

The sample holds many counts of this clonotype. The CDR3 spells CASSWDGETQYF. DNA of the CDR3: TGTGCCAGCAGCTGGGACGGGGAGACCCAGTACTTC. The chain has TRBV7-2 and TRBJ2-5; D tentatively fits TRBD1 or TRBD2 (5 bases each). V lost 4 bases, J lost 5 bases, and 8 bases lay in between. Germline CDR1 reads SGHTA; CDR2 reads FQGNSA. This CDR3 comprises 12 residues.

The sample holds many counts of this clonotype. V gene TRBV6-5 combines with J gene TRBJ1-6, with D possibly matching TRBD1 (6 bases). The germline V gene encodes CDR1 MNHEY and CDR2 SVGAGI. The germline V and J ends were trimmed by 0 bases and 7 bases, with 13 bases remaining between them. The CDR3 is 16 amino acids. The CDR3 coding sequence is TGTGCCAGCAGTTACTCGTCTCAGGGGTCGAATTCACCCCTCCACTTT. It translates to CASSYSSQGSNSPLHF.

This clonotype was seen many times. Given the absence of the conserved phenylalanine or tryptophan at the CDR3 end, a read error is likely. The DNA is omitted, as the CDR3 cannot be located on it reliably, and the CDR3 follows TCRdb's listing. The chain has TRBV20-1 and TRBJ2-5; the listed D gene, TRBD2, was not tested against the DNA. The germline gives CDR1 DFQATT, CDR2 SNEGSKA (reference sequence). The CDR3 contains 13 residues when both ends are counted. The CDR3 protein is CSARDRSRREGLI.

At least ten counts were recorded for this clonotype. The rearrangement links TRBV27 to TRBJ1-5, with TRBD1 matching 10 bases. J was trimmed by 4 bases and V by 2 bases; bases with no gene match: 23. This CDR3 has 22 residues. The germline V gene has CDR1 MNHEY and CDR2 SMNVEV (reference sequence). CDR3 in amino acids: CASSLGLLMRDRGSISNQPQHF. CDR3 in DNA: TGTGCCAGCAGTTTAGGTCTTCTAATGCGGGACAGGGGATCGATCAGTAATCAGCCCCAGCATTTT.

This clonotype was found many times. This chain joins TRBV20-1 and TRBJ2-7; TRBD1 matches 9 bases. There are 12 residues in the CDR3. CDR1 is DFQATT, CDR2 SNEGSKA, per germline (reference sequence). J gave up 6 bases and V 4 bases, and 4 bases lay outside the gene matches. CDR3 residues: CSATVTGGEQYF. In nucleotides, the CDR3 is TGCAGTGCTACAGTGACAGGGGGCGAGCAGTACTTC.

Ten or more counts support this clonotype. V is TRBV29-1 and J is TRBJ2-7, with D unclear. Trimming left V 0 bases short and J 3 bases short, with 12 bases between. This CDR3 contains 14 residues. CDR1 is SQVTM, CDR2 ANQGSEA, per germline. The CDR3 DNA reads as TGCAGCGTTGAAGATCAGAGTGAAGACTACGAGCAGTACTTC. This gives the protein CSVEDQSEDYEQYF.

This chain connects TRBV5-1 to TRBJ2-6, with D possibly matching TRBD1 (6 bases). Trimming removed 3 bases from V and 0 bases from J, with 13 bases in between. This CDR3 contains 17 residues. The germline V gene has CDR1 SGHRS and CDR2 YFSETQ. The CDR3 reads CASSYRAGASGANVLTF. CDR3 sequence (DNA): TGCGCCAGCAGCTACAGGGCTGGGGCCTCTGGGGCCAACGTCCTGACTTTC. Drawing the rest from reference TRBV5-1 and TRBJ2-6, the complete variable domain is KAGVTQTPRYLIKTRGQQVTLSCSPISGHRSVSWYQQTPGQGLQFLFEYFSETQRNKGNFPGRFSGRQFSNSRSEMNVSTLELGDSALYLCASSYRAGASGANVLTFGAGSRLTVL.

This clonotype was recorded at least ten times. The chain is built from TRBV11-2 and TRBJ2-6; D gene ambiguous. V lost 5 bases to trimming and J lost 0 bases, with 14 bases between them. The CDR3 is 17 amino acids. Germline CDR1 is SGHAT and CDR2 is FQNNGV. DNA of the CDR3: TGTGCCAGCAGCATTAGTCCGTCCCGCTCTGGGGCCAACGTCCTGACTTTC. Translating gives CASSISPSRSGANVLTF.

This sequence joins TRBV7-9 and TRBJ2-7; 9 nucleotides agree with TRBD1. Unmatched junction bases numbered 8, after V lost 5 bases and J lost 3 bases. Germline assignment: CDR1 SEHNR and CDR2 FQNEAQ (reference sequence). This CDR3 has 15 amino acids. In nucleotides, the CDR3 is TGTGCCAGCAGCAGAGGGGACAGGGAGGGCTACGAGCAGTACTTC. Its protein is CASSRGDREGYEQYF.

This clonotype was seen at least ten times. J is TRBJ2-7 and V is TRBV9; 7 nucleotides line up with TRBD1. V was pared by 4 bases and J by 5 bases, with 9 bases of the junction left unmatched. There are 14 residues in the CDR3. Per the germline V gene, CDR1 is SGDLS and CDR2 is YYNGEE. The CDR3 is CASSNRDSGNEQYF. The CDR3 nucleotides are TGTGCCAGCAGCAACCGGGACAGCGGCAACGAGCAGTACTTC. The full variable domain, completed using reference TRBV9 and TRBJ2-7, is DSGVTQTPKHLITATGQRVTLRCSPRSGDLSVYWYQQSLDQGLQFLIQYYNGEERAKGNILERFSAQQFPDLHSELNLSSLELGDSALYFCASSNRDSGNEQYFGPGTRLTVT.

This clonotype was seen repeatedly, ten times or more. This chain connects TRBV20-1 to TRBJ2-2; the D is unclear. Germline V gene sequence: CDR1 DFQATT, CDR2 SNEGSKA (reference sequence). The CDR3 is 14 amino acids. Trimming cost V 1 base and J 6 bases, with 12 bases left between them. The CDR3 nucleotides read TGCAGTGCTAGAGGGAGTGGGCTCGCCGGGGAGCTGTTTTTT. Protein product: CSARGSGLAGELFF.

This clonotype was seen ten or more times. This rearrangement joins TRBV5-5 to TRBJ2-7, with D uncertain. The CDR3 sequence is 15 residues long. The germline V gene encodes CDR1 SGHKS and CDR2 YYEKEE (reference sequence). The V end lost 0 bases, the J end lost 3 bases, and 13 bases lay between the germline ends. CDR3 nucleotide sequence: TGTGCCAGCAGCTTGGCGTTTCCGCAGGTCTACGAGCAGTACTTC. This encodes CASSLAFPQVYEQYF.

This clonotype has just a few counts. This chain connects TRBV12-3 or TRBV12-4 to TRBJ1-5; the match to TRBD1 covers 10 bases. CDR3 length: 17 amino acids. J gave up 6 bases and V 1 base, and 9 bases lay outside the gene matches. The CDR3 is CASSLVPPGQGSQPQHF. CDR3 DNA sequence: TGTGCCAGCAGTTTAGTCCCTCCGGGACAGGGGTCTCAGCCCCAGCATTTT.

A note on this clonotype: A much larger clone lies one base from this, so it may be a read error. The V call is TRBV7-9, the J call TRBJ2-4, with TRBD1 matching over 8 bases. The CDR3 consists of 17 residues. CDR1 and CDR2 from the germline V gene are SEHNR and FQNEAQ (reference sequence). CDR3 in amino acids: CASSSDRGAKAKNIKYF. The CDR3 DNA reads as TGTGCCAGCAGCTCAGACAGGGGAGCCAAAGCCAAAAACATTAAGTACTTC.

This clonotype showed up just a few times. The gene calls are TRBV4-2 and TRBJ2-5; the match to TRBD2 covers 13 bases. V lost 0 bases, J lost 7 bases, and 20 bases stayed unmatched. This CDR3 comprises 21 residues. CDR1 is LGHNA, CDR2 YNFKEQ, per germline. CDR3 amino acids: CASSQDRGTGGRTSGSGTQYF. In nucleotides, the CDR3 is TGTGCCAGCAGCCAAGATCGAGGGACAGGGGGAAGGACTAGCGGGAGTGGGACCCAGTACTTC.

This clonotype came up many times. The rearrangement uses TRBV20-1 and TRBJ1-1; D might be TRBD1 (5 bases). This CDR3 is 12 amino acids long. CDR1 is DFQATT and CDR2 is SNEGSKA in the germline V gene (reference sequence). V shed 3 bases and J shed 7 bases, with 12 bases lying between them. CDR3 amino acids: CSARGFGGEAFF. For the CDR3, the DNA is TGCAGTGCTAGGGGTTTCGGGGGTGAAGCTTTCTTT.

This clonotype was counted at least ten times. This chain joins TRBV6-5 and TRBJ2-5, with D unclear. The ends were cut back, 2 bases at V and 5 bases at J, with 9 bases in the middle. The CDR3 loop spans 13 amino acids. The germline CDR1 and CDR2 sequences are MNHEY and SVGAGI. The DNA of the CDR3 is TGTGCCAGCAGTTACGGTCCTGGGGAGACCCAGTACTTC. Protein product: CASSYGPGETQYF.

This clonotype has a count of ten or more. The chain links TRBV2 to TRBJ1-2; D is possibly TRBD1 (5 bases). The CDR3 spans 14 residues. Germline V gene lookup returns CDR1 SNHLY and CDR2 FYNNEI. V was clipped by 1 base and J by 2 bases, with 8 bases between them. This CDR3 is CASSEVRANYGYTF. For the CDR3, the DNA is TGTGCCAGCAGTGAAGTCAGGGCCAACTATGGCTACACCTTC.

This clonotype was seen at least ten times. This rearrangement joins TRBV7-8 to TRBJ2-5; 12 bases align to TRBD2. Per the germline V gene, CDR1 is SGHVS and CDR2 is FQNEAQ. The CDR3 spans 17 residues. The junction had 8 bases not matched to a gene; V was cut back by 5 bases and J by 1 base. CDR3 residues: CASSPRTSGASQETQYF. The CDR3 bases are TGTGCCAGCAGCCCCCGGACTAGCGGGGCCTCCCAAGAGACCCAGTACTTC.